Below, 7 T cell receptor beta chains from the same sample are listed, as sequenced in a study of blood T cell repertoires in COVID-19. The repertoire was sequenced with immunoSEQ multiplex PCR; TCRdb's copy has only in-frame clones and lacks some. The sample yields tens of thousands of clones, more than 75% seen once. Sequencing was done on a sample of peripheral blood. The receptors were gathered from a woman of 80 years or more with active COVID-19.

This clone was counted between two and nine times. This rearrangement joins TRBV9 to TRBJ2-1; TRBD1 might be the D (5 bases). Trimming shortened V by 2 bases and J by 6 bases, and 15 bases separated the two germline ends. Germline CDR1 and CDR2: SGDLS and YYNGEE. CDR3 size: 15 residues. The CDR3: CASSVSGQTLNEQFF. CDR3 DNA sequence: TGTGCCAGCAGCGTTTCCGGACAAACCCTCAATGAGCAGTTCTTC.

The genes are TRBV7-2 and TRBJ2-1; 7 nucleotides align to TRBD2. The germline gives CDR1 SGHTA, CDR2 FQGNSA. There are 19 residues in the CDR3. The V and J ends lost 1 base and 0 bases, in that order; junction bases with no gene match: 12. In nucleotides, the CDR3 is TGTGCCAGCAGCTTAGGATGGGCGGGAGCCCAGAGCTCCTACAATGAGCAGTTCTTC. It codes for CASSLGWAGAQSSYNEQFF.

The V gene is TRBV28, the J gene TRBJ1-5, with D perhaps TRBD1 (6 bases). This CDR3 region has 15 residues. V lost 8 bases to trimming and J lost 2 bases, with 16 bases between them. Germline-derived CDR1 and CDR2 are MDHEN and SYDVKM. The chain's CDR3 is CASPLTGSGNQPQHF. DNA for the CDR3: TGTGCCAGCCCCCTGACAGGTTCTGGCAATCAGCCCCAGCATTTT. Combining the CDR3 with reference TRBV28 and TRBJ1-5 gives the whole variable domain DVKVTQSSRYLVKRTGEKVFLECVQDMDHENMFWYRQDPGLGLRLIYFSYDVKMKEKGDIPEGYSVSREKKERFSLILESASTNQTSMYLCASPLTGSGNQPQHFGDGTRLSIL.

CDR3 DNA sequence: TGTGCCAGCAGCCGGTTTGGGACTAGCGCTAGCGATGAGCAGTTCTTC. Amino acid sequence: CASSRFGTSASDEQFF. J is TRBJ2-1 and V is TRBV27; 10 positions match TRBD2. Germline CDR1 reads MNHEY; CDR2 reads SMNVEV (reference sequence). The CDR3 spans 16 residues. V was clipped by 6 bases and J by 8 bases; unmatched bases: 13.

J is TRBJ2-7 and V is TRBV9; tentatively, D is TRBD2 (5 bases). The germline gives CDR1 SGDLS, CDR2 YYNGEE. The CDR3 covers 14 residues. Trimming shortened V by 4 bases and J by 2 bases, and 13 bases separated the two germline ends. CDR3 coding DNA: TGTGCCAGCAGCCCCGGGGTCCTGACCTACGAGCAGTACTTC. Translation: CASSPGVLTYEQYF. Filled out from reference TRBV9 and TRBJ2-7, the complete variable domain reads DSGVTQTPKHLITATGQRVTLRCSPRSGDLSVYWYQQSLDQGLQFLIQYYNGEERAKGNILERFSAQQFPDLHSELNLSSLELGDSALYFCASSPGVLTYEQYFGPGTRLTVT.

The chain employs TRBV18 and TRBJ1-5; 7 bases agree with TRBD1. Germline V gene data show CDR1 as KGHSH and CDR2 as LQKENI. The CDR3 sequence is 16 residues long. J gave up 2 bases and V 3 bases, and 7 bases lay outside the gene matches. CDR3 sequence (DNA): TGTGCCAGCTCACCGCCGGGACAGCCCGGCAATCAGCCCCAGCATTTT. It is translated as CASSPPGQPGNQPQHF.

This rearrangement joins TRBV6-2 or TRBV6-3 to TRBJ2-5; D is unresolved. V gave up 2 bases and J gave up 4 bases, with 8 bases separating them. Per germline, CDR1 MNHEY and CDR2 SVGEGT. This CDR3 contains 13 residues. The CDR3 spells CASSYPGPETQYF. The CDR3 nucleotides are TGTGCCAGCAGTTACCCCGGTCCAGAGACCCAGTACTTC.